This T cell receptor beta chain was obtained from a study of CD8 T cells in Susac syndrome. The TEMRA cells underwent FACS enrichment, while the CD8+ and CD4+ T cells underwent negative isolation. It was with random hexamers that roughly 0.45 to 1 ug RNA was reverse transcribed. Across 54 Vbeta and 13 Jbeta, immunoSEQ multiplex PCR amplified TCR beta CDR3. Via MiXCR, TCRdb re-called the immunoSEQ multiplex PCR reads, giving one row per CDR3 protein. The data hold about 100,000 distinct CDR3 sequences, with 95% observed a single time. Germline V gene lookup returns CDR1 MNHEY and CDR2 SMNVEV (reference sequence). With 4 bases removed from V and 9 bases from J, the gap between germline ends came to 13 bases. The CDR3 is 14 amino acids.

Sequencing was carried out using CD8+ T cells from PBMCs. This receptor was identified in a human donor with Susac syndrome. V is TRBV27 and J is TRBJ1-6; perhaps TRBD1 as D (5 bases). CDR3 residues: CASSSGQDSSPLHF. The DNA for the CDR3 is TGTGCCAGCAGTTCAGGGCAGGACTCTTCACCCCTCCACTTT.